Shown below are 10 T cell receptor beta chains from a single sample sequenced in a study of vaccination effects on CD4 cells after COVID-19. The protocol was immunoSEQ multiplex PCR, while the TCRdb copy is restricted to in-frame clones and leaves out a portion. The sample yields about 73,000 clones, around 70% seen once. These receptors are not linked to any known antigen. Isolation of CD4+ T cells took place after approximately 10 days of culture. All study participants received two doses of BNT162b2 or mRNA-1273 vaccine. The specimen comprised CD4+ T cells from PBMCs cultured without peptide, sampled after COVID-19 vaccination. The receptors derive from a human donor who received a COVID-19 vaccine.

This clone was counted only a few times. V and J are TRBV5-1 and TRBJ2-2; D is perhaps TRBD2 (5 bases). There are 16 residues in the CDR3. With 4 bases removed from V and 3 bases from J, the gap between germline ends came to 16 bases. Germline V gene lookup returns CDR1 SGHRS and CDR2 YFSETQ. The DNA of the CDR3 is TGCGCCAGCAGCACCTCGGCGAGGGCGGACACCGGGGAGCTGTTTTTT. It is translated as CASSTSARADTGELFF.

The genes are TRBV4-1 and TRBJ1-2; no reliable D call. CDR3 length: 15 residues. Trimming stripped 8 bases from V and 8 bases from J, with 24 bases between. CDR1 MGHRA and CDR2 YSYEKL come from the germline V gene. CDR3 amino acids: CASRSAGEAGLGYTF. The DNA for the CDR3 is TGCGCCAGCCGATCGGCGGGCGAGGCGGGGTTAGGCTACACCTTC.

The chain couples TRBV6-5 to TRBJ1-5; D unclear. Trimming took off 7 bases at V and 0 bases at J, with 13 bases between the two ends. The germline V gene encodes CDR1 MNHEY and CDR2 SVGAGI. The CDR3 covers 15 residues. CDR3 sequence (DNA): TGTGCCAGCAATTATGGACTCTATAGCAATCAGCCCCAGCATTTT. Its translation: CASNYGLYSNQPQHF.

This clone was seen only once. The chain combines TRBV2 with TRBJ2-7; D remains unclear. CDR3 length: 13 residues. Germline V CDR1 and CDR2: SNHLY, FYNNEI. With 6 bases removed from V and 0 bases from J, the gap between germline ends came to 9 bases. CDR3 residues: CASRVTFSYEQYV. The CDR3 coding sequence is TGTGCCAGCAGGGTGACGTTCTCCTACGAGCAGTACGTC.

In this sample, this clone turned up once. Here the CDR3 DNA reads TGTGCCAGCAGTGTTAACTGGGTTTCGCCCCTCCACTTT. As protein: CASSVNWVSPLHF. V usage is TRBV12-3 or TRBV12-4 and J usage is TRBJ1-6; D is unresolved. CDR3 size: 13 residues. V lost 5 bases to trimming and J lost 13 bases, with 15 bases between them.

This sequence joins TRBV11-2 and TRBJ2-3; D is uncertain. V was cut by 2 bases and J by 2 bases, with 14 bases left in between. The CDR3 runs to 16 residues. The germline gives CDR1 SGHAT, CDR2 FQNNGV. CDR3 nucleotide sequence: TGTGCCAGCAGCTTACTGGCTACCATCCCCACAGATACGCAGTATTTT. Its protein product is CASSLLATIPTDTQYF.

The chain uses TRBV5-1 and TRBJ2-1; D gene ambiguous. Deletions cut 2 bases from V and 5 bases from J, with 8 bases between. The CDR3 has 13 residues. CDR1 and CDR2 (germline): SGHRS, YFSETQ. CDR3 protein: CASSFPADNEQFF. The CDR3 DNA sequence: TGCGCCAGCAGCTTTCCCGCAGACAATGAGCAGTTCTTC.

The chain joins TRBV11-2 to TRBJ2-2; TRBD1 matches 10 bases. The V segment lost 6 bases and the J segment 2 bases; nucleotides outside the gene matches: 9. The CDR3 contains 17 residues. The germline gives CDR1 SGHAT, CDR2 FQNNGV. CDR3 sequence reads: CASRITGTGANTGELFF. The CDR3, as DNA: TGTGCCAGCAGAATTACCGGGACAGGGGCCAACACCGGGGAGCTGTTTTTT.

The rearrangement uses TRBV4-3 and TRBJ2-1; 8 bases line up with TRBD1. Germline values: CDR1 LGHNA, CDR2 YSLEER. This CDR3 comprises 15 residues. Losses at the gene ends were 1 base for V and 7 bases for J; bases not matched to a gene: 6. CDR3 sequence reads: CASSQVGQGANEQFF. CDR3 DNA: TGCGCCAGCAGCCAAGTGGGGCAGGGGGCAAATGAGCAGTTCTTC.

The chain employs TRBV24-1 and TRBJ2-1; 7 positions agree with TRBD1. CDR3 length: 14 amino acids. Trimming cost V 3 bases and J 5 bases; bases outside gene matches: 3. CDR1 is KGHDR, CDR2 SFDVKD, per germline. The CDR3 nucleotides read TGTGCCACCAGTGATATAGACAGGGACAATGAGCAGTTCTTC. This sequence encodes CATSDIDRDNEQFF.